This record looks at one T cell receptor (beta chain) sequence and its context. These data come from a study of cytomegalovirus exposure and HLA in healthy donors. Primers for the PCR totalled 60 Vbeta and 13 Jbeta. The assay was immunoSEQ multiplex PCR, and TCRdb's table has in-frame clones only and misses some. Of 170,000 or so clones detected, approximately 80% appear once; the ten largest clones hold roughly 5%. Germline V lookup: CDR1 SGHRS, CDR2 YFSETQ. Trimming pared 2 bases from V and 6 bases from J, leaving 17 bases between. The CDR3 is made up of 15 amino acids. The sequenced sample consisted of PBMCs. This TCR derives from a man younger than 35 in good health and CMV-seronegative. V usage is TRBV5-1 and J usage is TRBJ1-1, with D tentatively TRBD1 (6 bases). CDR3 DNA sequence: TGCGCCAGCAGCTTCAGTGGGGGACATGTCTCTGAAGCTTTCTTT. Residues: CASSFSGGHVSEAFF.